Each of the 25 T cell receptor beta chains below was sequenced from the same sample in a study of PD-1 blockade in classical Hodgkin lymphoma (dated by TCRdb to the early 2020s). The time point label, as the study defines it: cycle 2 day 1 (C2D1) of nivolumab. All trial patients had relapsed after autologous stem cell transplantation, with cohorts A, B and C differing in prior brentuximab vedotin exposure. Library generation was performed with the immunoSEQ multiplex PCR assay. As stored in TCRdb, this immuneACCESS dataset retains in-frame rearrangements with V and J assigned. A fraction of the clones does not appear; measured against another copy, unresolved V genes explain less than half of the discrepancy, and the remainder lacks a known reason. This sample holds 55,000 to 75,000 clones; roughly two thirds were observed only once. The top ten clonotypes cover over 7.5% of the sample. Sequencing used peripheral blood mononuclear cells (PBMCs), obtained before the second cycle of nivolumab. The receptors stem from a human donor with classical Hodgkin lymphoma.

About this clone: The sample has other DNA sequences that encode this CDR3 too. This rearrangement joins TRBV18 to TRBJ2-3; D gene uncertain. CDR1 and CDR2 from the germline V gene are KGHSH and LQKENI. The ends were cut back, 0 bases at V and 1 base at J, with 5 bases in the middle. The CDR3 is made up of 14 amino acids. Written as DNA, the CDR3 is TGTGCCAGCTCACCACCGGCGGGCACAGATACGCAGTATTTT. Translated, it gives CASSPPAGTDTQYF.

This chain links TRBV29-1 with TRBJ2-2, with D maybe TRBD1 (5 bases). The CDR3 is made up of 14 amino acids. In germline, CDR1 is SQVTM, CDR2 ANQGSEA. The CDR3, as DNA: TGCAGTGCGAGCCAGGGTATTGCCACCGGGGAGCTGTTTTTT. Translation: CSASQGIATGELFF.

This chain joins TRBV5-8 and TRBJ1-4; a possible D gene is TRBD1 (6 bases). This CDR3 has 16 residues. Trimming shortened V by 0 bases and J by 0 bases, and 9 bases separated the two germline ends. Germline V gives CDR1 SGHTS, CDR2 YDEGEE. The CDR3 nucleotides are TGTGCCAGCAGCTTGGCCGAGGGGGCAACTAATGAAAAACTGTTTTTT. Protein product: CASSLAEGATNEKLFF.

The rearrangement joins TRBV7-6 to TRBJ1-2; 7 nucleotides align to TRBD1. This CDR3 spans 16 amino acids. Germline CDR1 and CDR2: SGHVS and FNYEAQ. Trimming cost V 5 bases and J 4 bases; bases outside gene matches: 13. CDR3 DNA sequence: TGTGCCAGCAGCGCTGGGACAGAACCCGCATTCTATGGCTACACCTTC. Protein sequence: CASSAGTEPAFYGYTF.

The genes are TRBV5-1 and TRBJ1-1, with a tentative D call TRBD1 (5 bases). Trimming stripped 0 bases from V and 5 bases from J, with 8 bases between. From germline, CDR1 is SGHRS and CDR2 YFSETQ. The CDR3 is 13 amino acids. For the CDR3, the DNA is TGCGCCAGCAGCTTGGGGACAAAAACTGAAGCTTTCTTT. As protein: CASSLGTKTEAFF.

The J gene is TRBJ2-1, the V gene TRBV9; possibly TRBD2 for D (6 bases). The V end was cut by 0 bases, the J end by 8 bases, with 15 bases between. The germline V gene has CDR1 SGDLS and CDR2 YYNGEE. The CDR3 is 15 residues long. The CDR3 loop is CASSVAWGGVDEQFF. The CDR3 nucleotides read TGTGCCAGCAGCGTAGCTTGGGGCGGGGTCGATGAGCAGTTCTTC.

This clone was counted a few times. The rearrangement joins TRBV11-2 to TRBJ1-2; a weak D match, TRBD1 (5 bases). V lost 2 bases to trimming and J lost 2 bases, with 12 bases between them. The CDR3 contains 15 residues. Germline V gives CDR1 SGHAT, CDR2 FQNNGV. The chain's CDR3 is CASSLSLGDNYGYTF. The CDR3 bases are TGTGCCAGCAGCTTAAGCCTCGGGGACAACTATGGCTACACCTTC.

The chain is built from TRBV27 and TRBJ1-2; 7 nucleotides match TRBD1. Germline CDR1 reads MNHEY; CDR2 reads SMNVEV (reference sequence). There are 17 residues in the CDR3. V lost 5 bases to trimming and J lost 5 bases; unmatched junction nucleotides: 17. The CDR3 here is CASSPTPARQGWYGYTF. The CDR3 DNA follows: TGTGCCAGCAGTCCGACCCCCGCCCGACAGGGTTGGTATGGCTACACCTTC.

The chain couples TRBV9 to TRBJ2-2; possibly TRBD1 for D (6 bases). The CDR3 length is 16 residues. V lost 0 bases and J lost 5, with 14 bases in between. Looked up from germline, CDR1 is SGDLS and CDR2 is YYNGEE. CDR3 amino acids: CASSVGGDTPTGELFF. Here the CDR3 DNA reads TGTGCCAGCAGCGTAGGAGGGGACACCCCGACCGGGGAGCTGTTTTTT.

Concerning this clone: A clone one base away is much larger, so this may be a read error. Other DNA sequences from this sample encode an identical CDR3 as well. The chain combines TRBV20-1 with TRBJ1-1; D gene uncertain. Trimming cost V 2 bases and J 2 bases, with 3 bases left between them. Germline V gene data show CDR1 as DFQATT and CDR2 as SNEGSKA (reference sequence). The CDR3 loop spans 11 amino acids. DNA for the CDR3: TGCAGTGCTAGACTTAACACTGAAGCTTTCTTT. This codes for CSARLNTEAFF.

The V gene is TRBV11-2, the J gene TRBJ1-2; 8 nucleotides match TRBD1. The CDR3 length is 13 residues. V lost 3 bases to trimming and J lost 4 bases; unmatched junction nucleotides: 1. CDR1 is SGHAT, CDR2 FQNNGV, per germline. CDR3 sequence (DNA): TGTGCCAGCAGCTTTGACAGGGGCTATGGCTACACCTTC. This translates into CASSFDRGYGYTF.

The sample holds a few counts of this clone. This chain uses TRBV27 with TRBJ1-1, with no clear D. The CDR3 is made up of 17 amino acids. V was trimmed by 2 bases and J by 1 base, leaving 17 bases between them. CDR1 is MNHEY, CDR2 SMNVEV, per germline (reference sequence). The CDR3 coding sequence is TGTGCCAGCAGTTTAGGATCCGGTGGCCCTCGGAACACTGAAGCTTTCTTT. Encoded protein: CASSLGSGGPRNTEAFF.

The rearrangement uses TRBV7-3 and TRBJ2-3, with TRBD2 matching over 8 bases. The CDR3 sequence is 16 residues long. Germline V gene sequence: CDR1 SGHTA, CDR2 FQGTGA. V lost 5 bases and J lost 1; bases outside the gene matches: 8. The CDR3 reads CASSPHATSGTDTQYF. The CDR3 DNA reads TGTGCCAGCAGCCCCCACGCGACTAGCGGCACAGATACGCAGTATTTT.

Many counts were recorded for this clone. One end of the junction varies from germline; a read error may be responsible. The V call is TRBV7-7, the J call TRBJ1-5; TRBD1 is a possible D gene (5 bases). Looked up from germline, CDR1 is SSHAT and CDR2 is FNYEAQ (reference sequence). There are 15 residues in the CDR3. The CDR3, as DNA: TGTGCTAGCAGCTGTCCAGGGACTGAGGTTCAGCCCCAGCATTTT. Protein sequence: CASSCPGTEVQPQHF.

V gene TRBV19 combines with J gene TRBJ1-1; D is uncertain. CDR1 and CDR2 from the germline V gene are LNHDA and SQIVND (reference sequence). Trimming removed 5 bases from V and 6 bases from J, with 7 bases in between. CDR3 length: 11 residues. The CDR3 protein is CASSLLSEAFF. In DNA, the CDR3 is TGTGCCAGTAGTCTTCTGTCTGAAGCTTTCTTT.

The V and J genes are TRBV5-1 and TRBJ2-5, with D perhaps TRBD2 (6 bases). The CDR3 is 15 residues long. CDR1 and CDR2 (germline): SGHRS, YFSETQ. Trimming stripped 7 bases from V and 1 base from J, with 17 bases between. CDR3 sequence: CASEPGAAAQETQYF. Written as DNA, the CDR3 is TGCGCCAGCGAACCGGGAGCGGCCGCCCAAGAGACCCAGTACTTC. The full variable domain, rest sourced from reference TRBV5-1 and TRBJ2-5, is KAGVTQTPRYLIKTRGQQVTLSCSPISGHRSVSWYQQTPGQGLQFLFEYFSETQRNKGNFPGRFSGRQFSNSRSEMNVSTLELGDSALYLCASEPGAAAQETQYFGPGTRLLVL.

The rearrangement joins TRBV18 to TRBJ2-2; no definite D call. With 4 bases removed from V and 5 bases from J, the gap between germline ends came to 5 bases. The CDR3 length is 12 residues. Germline V gene data show CDR1 as KGHSH and CDR2 as LQKENI. The CDR3 region has the DNA TGTGCCAGCTCACGGCCGACCGGGGAGCTGTTTTTT. Encoded protein: CASSRPTGELFF. The full variable domain, in which reference TRBV18 and TRBJ2-2 provide the parts outside the CDR3, is NAGVMQNPRHLVRRRGQEARLRCSPMKGHSHVYWYRQLPEEGLKFMVYLQKENIIDESGMPKERFSAEFPKEGPSILRIQQVVRGDSAAYFCASSRPTGELFFGEGSRLTVL.

The V gene is TRBV6-5, the J gene TRBJ1-1, with unresolved D. CDR3 length equals 13 residues. Trimming shortened V by 2 bases and J by 11 bases, and 15 bases separated the two germline ends. CDR1 is MNHEY and CDR2 is SVGAGI in the germline V gene. CDR3 in amino acids: CASSYDIKSIAFF. As DNA, the CDR3 is TGTGCCAGCAGTTACGATATCAAGTCGATTGCTTTCTTT.

The V call is TRBV28, the J call TRBJ2-1, with unresolved D. Germline loops: CDR1 MDHEN, CDR2 SYDVKM. Trimming left V 6 bases short and J 6 bases short, with 21 bases between. This CDR3 comprises 16 residues. The CDR3 protein is CASRGISTRVGNEQFF. The CDR3 DNA follows: TGTGCCAGCAGGGGGATTTCGACACGGGTCGGCAATGAGCAGTTCTTC.

The chain carries TRBV30 and TRBJ1-4; D unresolved. The CDR3 is made up of 13 amino acids. Germline lookup yields CDR1 GTSNPN and CDR2 SVGIG (reference sequence). V was cut by 2 bases and J by 2 bases, with 6 bases left in between. CDR3 sequence reads: CAWSTWTNEKLFF. CDR3 nucleotide sequence: TGTGCCTGGAGTACCTGGACTAATGAAAAACTGTTTTTT.

The chain employs TRBV5-1 and TRBJ1-3; D call uncertain. Per germline, CDR1 SGHRS and CDR2 YFSETQ. With 0 bases removed from V and 0 bases from J, the gap between germline ends came to 4 bases. This CDR3 spans 14 amino acids. In nucleotides, the CDR3 is TGCGCCAGCAGCTTGGACAACTCTGGAAACACCATATATTTT. This encodes CASSLDNSGNTIYF.

This chain uses TRBV5-1 with TRBJ1-6, with D maybe TRBD1 (6 bases). The CDR3 covers 15 residues. CDR1 and CDR2 from the germline V gene are SGHRS and YFSETQ. Trimming removed 4 bases at V and 0 bases at J, with 8 bases between. This CDR3 reads CASSPDSSYNSPLHF. The DNA for the CDR3 is TGCGCCAGCAGCCCGGACAGCTCCTATAATTCACCCCTCCACTTT.

CDR3 residues: CASSLVRARGYEQYF. The CDR3 DNA reads TGTGCCAGCAGCTTAGTGAGGGCTAGGGGCTACGAGCAGTACTTC. The J gene is TRBJ2-7, the V gene TRBV7-9; possibly TRBD1 or TRBD2 for D (5 bases each). CDR1 and CDR2 (germline): SEHNR, FQNEAQ (reference sequence). The V end was cut by 1 base, the J end by 3 bases, with 13 bases between. The CDR3 is made up of 15 amino acids.

The genes are TRBV5-1 and TRBJ1-1; weak D call: TRBD1 (5 bases). This CDR3 is 15 amino acids long. Per germline, CDR1 SGHRS and CDR2 YFSETQ. Trimming stripped 1 base from V and 1 base from J, with 11 bases between. The CDR3 DNA is TGCGCCAGCAGCTTGATGGCCAGGGCGAACACTGAAGCTTTCTTT. Protein: CASSLMARANTEAFF.

CDR3 in DNA: TGTGCCAGCAGCTCCGAAACAGGAAACACTGAAGCTTTCTTT. It specifies CASSSETGNTEAFF. The chain uses TRBV6-5 and TRBJ1-1, with a tentative D call TRBD1 (5 bases). Germline V lookup: CDR1 MNHEY, CDR2 SVGAGI. V was trimmed by 6 bases and J by 2 bases, leaving 13 bases between them. The CDR3 length is 14 residues.